Following are 16 T cell receptor beta chains from one sample sequenced in a study of shared clonotypes between healthy human individuals. It was CD45RO-negative cells, positively selected for CCR7, that made up naive CD8 cells, with terminally differentiated effector memory CD45RA+ cells excluded. Assay used: immunoSEQ multiplex PCR; TCRdb lists only in-frame clones, some missing. The sample has some 2,100,000 clones, 85% to 95% seen once. Sequencing was carried out using naive CD8+ T cells from PBMCs. The receptors were sampled from a young man in good health. Some clones in this sample may be carry-over from other donors' samples.

The chain has TRBV9 and TRBJ1-1; possibly TRBD1 for D (5 bases). This CDR3 spans 15 amino acids. The ends were cut back, 4 bases at V and 1 base at J, with 14 bases in the middle. CDR1 SGDLS and CDR2 YYNGEE come from the germline V gene. The CDR3 DNA reads TGTGCCAGCAGCACTCACGGGACTCCGAACACTGAAGCTTTCTTT. This translates into CASSTHGTPNTEAFF.

This chain links TRBV19 with TRBJ2-1, with TRBD2 matching 10 bases. Trimming took 6 bases from V and 5 from J; bases not matched to a gene: 10. The CDR3 covers 16 residues. The V gene's germline CDR1 is LNHDA and CDR2 SQIVND (reference sequence). For the CDR3, the DNA is TGTGCCAGTAGAGATCAACTAGCGGGAACCAACAATGAGCAGTTCTTC. Residues: CASRDQLAGTNNEQFF. Full variable domain (remainder filled in from reference TRBV19 and TRBJ2-1): DGGITQSPKYLFRKEGQNVTLSCEQNLNHDAMYWYRQDPGQGLRLIYYSQIVNDFQKGDIAEGYSVSREKKESFPLTVTSAQKNPTAFYLCASRDQLAGTNNEQFFGPGTRLTVL.

For this clone: The same CDR3 arises from other DNA sequences in this sample as well. CDR3 coding DNA: TGTGCCAGCAGCGTAGGAGGGCCGATGAACACTGAAGCTTTCTTT. Amino acid sequence: CASSVGGPMNTEAFF. J is TRBJ1-1 and V is TRBV9; no firm D call. This CDR3 has 15 residues. Trimming left V 0 bases short and J 0 bases short, with 9 bases between. The germline V gene encodes CDR1 SGDLS and CDR2 YYNGEE.

This clone is a singleton in its sample. In DNA, the CDR3 is TGTGCCAGCAGTTACGGAGGGTGGTCCTACGAGCAGTACTTC. This encodes CASSYGGWSYEQYF. V is TRBV6-5 and J is TRBJ2-7; tentatively, D is TRBD2 (6 bases). Deletions cut 2 bases from V and 1 base from J, with 9 bases between. CDR1 is MNHEY and CDR2 is SVGAGI in the germline V gene. This CDR3 has 14 residues.

V is TRBV6-5 and J is TRBJ2-1; 9 positions match TRBD1. CDR1 and CDR2 (germline): MNHEY, SVGAGI. The CDR3 runs to 11 residues. The V gene end was trimmed by 5 bases and the J gene end by 15 bases; junction bases not matched to a gene: 5. The CDR3 loop reads CASSTGTGLFF. As DNA, the CDR3 is TGTGCCAGCAGTACAGGGACAGGGCTGTTCTTC.

The V call is TRBV7-9, the J call TRBJ1-3; D is ambiguous. V lost 5 bases and J 8 bases, leaving 22 bases between the germline ends. Germline values: CDR1 SEHNR, CDR2 FQNEAQ (reference sequence). CDR3 length: 16 residues. CDR3 nucleotides: TGTGCCAGCAGCCCGCAAGGAGGGTTGGTGATGGACACCATATATTTT. As protein: CASSPQGGLVMDTIYF.

CDR3 sequence reads: CASSFLTGAGEQYF. The CDR3 region has the DNA TGTGCCAGCAGTTTCTTGACAGGGGCGGGCGAGCAGTACTTC. This sequence joins TRBV28 and TRBJ2-7; TRBD1 agrees at 8 bases. CDR3 length: 14 residues. The trim removed 3 bases at V and 6 bases at J, leaving 7 bases unmatched. The germline CDR1 and CDR2 sequences are MDHEN and SYDVKM.

This clone was observed a single time. The chain combines TRBV27 with TRBJ2-1; D not certain. The CDR3 is 13 residues long. Per the germline V gene, CDR1 is MNHEY and CDR2 is SMNVEV (reference sequence). V lost 2 bases and J 4 bases, leaving 6 bases between the germline ends. This chain's CDR3 is CASSLAQYNEQFF. In DNA, the CDR3 is TGTGCCAGCAGTTTAGCCCAATACAATGAGCAGTTCTTC.

CDR3 nucleotides: TGTGCCAGCAGCTCGGGACTAGCGGGAGCGGGGGAGCAGTACTTC. Translating gives CASSSGLAGAGEQYF. The chain couples TRBV9 to TRBJ2-7, with 14 bases lining up with TRBD2. The CDR3 consists of 15 residues. Trimming cost V 4 bases and J 7 bases; bases outside gene matches: 7. CDR1 is SGDLS and CDR2 is YYNGEE in the germline V gene.

The chain joins TRBV4-3 to TRBJ1-4; D unclear. The CDR3 contains 14 residues. Germline CDR1 is LGHNA and CDR2 is YSLEER. Trimming cost V 1 base and J 5 bases, with 8 bases left between them. This CDR3 is CASSQVETNEKLFF. The DNA for the CDR3 is TGCGCCAGCAGCCAAGTCGAAACAAATGAAAAACTGTTTTTT.

This chain uses TRBV4-1 with TRBJ2-2; D uncertain. The CDR3 extends over 12 amino acids. In germline, CDR1 is MGHRA, CDR2 YSYEKL. V lost 8 bases and J lost 2, with 6 bases in between. In DNA, the CDR3 is TGCGCCAGCCAAGAAAACACCGGGGAGCTGTTTTTT. Its protein product is CASQENTGELFF.

The chain uses TRBV6-1 and TRBJ2-7; tentatively, D is TRBD1 or TRBD2 (7 bases each). From germline, CDR1 is MNHNS and CDR2 SASEGT. V lost 6 bases to trimming and J lost 6 bases, with 15 bases between them. This CDR3 is 13 amino acids long. CDR3 DNA sequence: TGTGCCAGCAGGCAGGGGGGGGTTCCCGAGCAGTACTTC. Translating gives CASRQGGVPEQYF.

The chain uses TRBV19 and TRBJ2-7; possibly TRBD1 for D (6 bases). CDR1 is LNHDA, CDR2 SQIVND, per germline (reference sequence). Between the trimmed V and J ends, which lost 2 bases and 6 bases, there was a span of 14 bases. The CDR3 is made up of 14 amino acids. CDR3 DNA: TGTGCCAGTAGTATAAAACAGGGTGGTCGCGAGCAGTACTTC. This sequence encodes CASSIKQGGREQYF.

The chain uses TRBV6-5 and TRBJ1-5; D not certain. CDR1 and CDR2 (germline): MNHEY, SVGAGI. The length of the CDR3 is 13 residues. Trimming removed 5 bases from V and 5 bases from J, with 10 bases in between. CDR3 in amino acids: CASSLRLYQPQHF. The CDR3 DNA reads as TGTGCCAGCAGTCTACGGCTCTATCAGCCCCAGCATTTT.

V usage is TRBV7-9 and J usage is TRBJ2-7; a possible D gene is TRBD1 (6 bases). V was pared by 3 bases and J by 0 bases, with 12 bases between. Germline CDR1 is SEHNR and CDR2 is FQNEAQ (reference sequence). The CDR3 sequence is 15 residues long. The CDR3 spells CASSFPDRFSYEQYF. Here the CDR3 DNA reads TGTGCCAGCAGCTTCCCCGACAGGTTCTCCTACGAGCAGTACTTC. Combining the CDR3 with reference TRBV7-9 and TRBJ2-7 gives the whole variable domain DTGVSQNPRHKITKRGQNVTFRCDPISEHNRLYWYRQTLGQGPEFLTYFQNEAQLEKSRLLSDRFSAERPKGSFSTLEIQRTEQGDSAMYLCASSFPDRFSYEQYFGPGTRLTVT.

The chain has TRBV19 and TRBJ2-1; TRBD2 matches 11 bases. There are 15 residues in the CDR3. V was pared by 4 bases and J by 4 bases, with 3 bases of the junction left unmatched. The germline CDR1 and CDR2 sequences are LNHDA and SQIVND (reference sequence). As DNA, the CDR3 is TGTGCCAGTAGTAGACTAGCGGGATTGTACAATGAGCAGTTCTTC. It specifies CASSRLAGLYNEQFF.